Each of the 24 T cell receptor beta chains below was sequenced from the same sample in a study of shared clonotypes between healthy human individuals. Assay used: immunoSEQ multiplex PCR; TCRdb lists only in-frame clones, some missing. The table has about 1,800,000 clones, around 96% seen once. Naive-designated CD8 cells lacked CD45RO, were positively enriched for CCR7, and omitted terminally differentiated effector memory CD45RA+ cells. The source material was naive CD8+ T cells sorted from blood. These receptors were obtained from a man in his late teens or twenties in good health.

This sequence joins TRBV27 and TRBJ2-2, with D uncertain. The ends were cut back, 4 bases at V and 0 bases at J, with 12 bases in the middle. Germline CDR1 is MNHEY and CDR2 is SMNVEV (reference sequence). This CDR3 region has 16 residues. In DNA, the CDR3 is TGTGCCAGCAGTTCGCTGGGGTTCGCGAACACCGGGGAGCTGTTTTTT. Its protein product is CASSSLGFANTGELFF.

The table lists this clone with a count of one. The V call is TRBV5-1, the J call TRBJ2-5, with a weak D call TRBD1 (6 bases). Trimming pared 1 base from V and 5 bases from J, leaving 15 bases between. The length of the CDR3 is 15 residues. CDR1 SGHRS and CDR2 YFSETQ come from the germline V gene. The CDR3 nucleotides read TGCGCCAGCAGCTTGACAGGGTTAACGAGGGAGACCCAGTACTTC. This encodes CASSLTGLTRETQYF.

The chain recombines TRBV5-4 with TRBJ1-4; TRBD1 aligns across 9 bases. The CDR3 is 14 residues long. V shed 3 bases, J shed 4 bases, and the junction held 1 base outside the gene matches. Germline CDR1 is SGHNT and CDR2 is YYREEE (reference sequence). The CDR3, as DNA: TGTGCCAGCAGCTCGGACAGGGGTAATGAAAAACTGTTTTTT. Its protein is CASSSDRGNEKLFF. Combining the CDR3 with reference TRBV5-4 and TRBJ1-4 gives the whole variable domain ETGVTQSPTHLIKTRGQQVTLRCSSQSGHNTVSWYQQALGQGPQFIFQYYREEENGRGNFPPRFSGLQFPNYSSELNVNALELDDSALYLCASSSDRGNEKLFFGSGTQLSVL.

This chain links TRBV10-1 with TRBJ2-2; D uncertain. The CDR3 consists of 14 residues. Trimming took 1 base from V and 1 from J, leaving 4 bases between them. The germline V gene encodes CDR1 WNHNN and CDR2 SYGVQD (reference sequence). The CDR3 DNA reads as TGCGCCAGCAGTGAGTTCGAGAACACCGGGGAGCTGTTTTTT. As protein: CASSEFENTGELFF.

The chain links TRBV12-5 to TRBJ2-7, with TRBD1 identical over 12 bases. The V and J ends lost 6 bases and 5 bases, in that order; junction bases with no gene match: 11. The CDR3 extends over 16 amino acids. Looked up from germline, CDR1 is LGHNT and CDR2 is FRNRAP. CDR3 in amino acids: CASGWGTGGALNEQYF. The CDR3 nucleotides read TGTGCTAGTGGGTGGGGGACAGGGGGCGCATTGAACGAGCAGTACTTC.

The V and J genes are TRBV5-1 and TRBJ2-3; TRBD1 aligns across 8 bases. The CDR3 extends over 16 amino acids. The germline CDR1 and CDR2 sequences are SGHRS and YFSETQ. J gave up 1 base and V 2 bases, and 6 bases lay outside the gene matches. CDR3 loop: CASSLADRAGTDTQYF. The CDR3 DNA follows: TGCGCCAGCAGCTTAGCGGACAGGGCGGGCACAGATACGCAGTATTTT.

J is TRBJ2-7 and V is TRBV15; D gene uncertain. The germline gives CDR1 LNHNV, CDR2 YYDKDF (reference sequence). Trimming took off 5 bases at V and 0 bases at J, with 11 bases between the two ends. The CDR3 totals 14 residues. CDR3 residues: CATSDLGSSYEQYF. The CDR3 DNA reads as TGTGCCACCAGCGACCTAGGCAGCTCCTACGAGCAGTACTTC.

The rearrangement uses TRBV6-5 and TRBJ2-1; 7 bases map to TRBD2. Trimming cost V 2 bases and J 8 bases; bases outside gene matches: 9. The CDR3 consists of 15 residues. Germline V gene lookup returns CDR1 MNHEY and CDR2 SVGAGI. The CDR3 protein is CASSYGAGEVHEQFF. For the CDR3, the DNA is TGTGCCAGCAGTTACGGCGCGGGGGAGGTCCATGAGCAGTTCTTC.

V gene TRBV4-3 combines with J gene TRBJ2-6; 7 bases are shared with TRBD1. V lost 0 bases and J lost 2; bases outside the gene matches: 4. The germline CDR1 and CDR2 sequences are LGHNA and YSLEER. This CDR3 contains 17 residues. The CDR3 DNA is TGCGCCAGCAGCCAAGATGAAGGGGGCACTGGGGCCAACGTCCTGACTTTC. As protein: CASSQDEGGTGANVLTF.

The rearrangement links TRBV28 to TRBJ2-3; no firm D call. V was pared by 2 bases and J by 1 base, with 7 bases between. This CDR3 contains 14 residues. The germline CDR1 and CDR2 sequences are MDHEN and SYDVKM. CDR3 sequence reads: CASSLPDGTDTQYF. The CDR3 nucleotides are TGTGCCAGCAGTTTACCCGACGGCACAGATACGCAGTATTTT. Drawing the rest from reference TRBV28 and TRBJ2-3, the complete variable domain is DVKVTQSSRYLVKRTGEKVFLECVQDMDHENMFWYRQDPGLGLRLIYFSYDVKMKEKGDIPEGYSVSREKKERFSLILESASTNQTSMYLCASSLPDGTDTQYFGPGTRLTVL.

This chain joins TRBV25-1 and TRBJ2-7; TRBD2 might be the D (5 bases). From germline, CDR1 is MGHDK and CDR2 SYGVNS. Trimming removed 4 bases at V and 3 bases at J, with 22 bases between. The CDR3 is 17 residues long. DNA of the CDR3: TGTGCCAGCAGTGCTCGCCGGGGTTACCCTGGGGACTACGAGCAGTACTTC. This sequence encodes CASSARRGYPGDYEQYF.

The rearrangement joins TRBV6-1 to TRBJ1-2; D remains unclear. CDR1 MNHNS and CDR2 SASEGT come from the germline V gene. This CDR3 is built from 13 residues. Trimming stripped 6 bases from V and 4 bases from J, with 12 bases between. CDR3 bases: TGTGCCAGCAGCGCTAAGACGGGCTATGGCTACACCTTC. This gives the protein CASSAKTGYGYTF.

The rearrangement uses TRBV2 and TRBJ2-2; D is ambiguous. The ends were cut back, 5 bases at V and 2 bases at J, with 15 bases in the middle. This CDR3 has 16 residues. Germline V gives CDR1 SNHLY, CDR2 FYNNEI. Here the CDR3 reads CASSFTRPVNTGELFF. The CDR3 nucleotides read TGTGCCAGCAGTTTCACCAGGCCAGTTAACACCGGGGAGCTGTTTTTT. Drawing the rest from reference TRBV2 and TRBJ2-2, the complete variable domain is EPEVTQTPSHQVTQMGQEVILRCVPISNHLYFYWYRQILGQKVEFLVSFYNNEISEKSEIFDDQFSVERPDGSNFTLKIRSTKLEDSAMYFCASSFTRPVNTGELFFGEGSRLTVL.

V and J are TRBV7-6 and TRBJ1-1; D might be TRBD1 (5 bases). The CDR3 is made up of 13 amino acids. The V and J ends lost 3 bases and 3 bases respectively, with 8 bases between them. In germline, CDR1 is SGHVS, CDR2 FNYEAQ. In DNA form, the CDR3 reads TGTGCCAGCAGCTTCGAAGGGGACACTGAAGCTTTCTTT. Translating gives CASSFEGDTEAFF.

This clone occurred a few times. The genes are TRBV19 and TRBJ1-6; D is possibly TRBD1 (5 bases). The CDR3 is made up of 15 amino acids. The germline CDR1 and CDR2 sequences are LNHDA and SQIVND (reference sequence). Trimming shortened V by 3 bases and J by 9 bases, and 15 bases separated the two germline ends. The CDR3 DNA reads TGTGCCAGTAGTATTGAGGGGAGGAAGGGTTCACCCCTCCACTTT. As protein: CASSIEGRKGSPLHF.

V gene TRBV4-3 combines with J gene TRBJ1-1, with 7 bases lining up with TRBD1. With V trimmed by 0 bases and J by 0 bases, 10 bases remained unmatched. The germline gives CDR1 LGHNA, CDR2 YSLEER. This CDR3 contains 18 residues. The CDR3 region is CASSQDGTASSLNTEAFF. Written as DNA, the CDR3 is TGCGCCAGCAGCCAAGATGGGACAGCAAGTTCCTTGAACACTGAAGCTTTCTTT.

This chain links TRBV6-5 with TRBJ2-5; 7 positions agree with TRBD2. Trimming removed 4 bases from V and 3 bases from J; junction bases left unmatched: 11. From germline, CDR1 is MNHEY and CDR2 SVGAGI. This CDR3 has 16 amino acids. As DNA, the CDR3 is TGTGCCAGCAGTTGGTTGACTAGGGGAGGGGAAGAGACCCAGTACTTC. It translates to CASSWLTRGGEETQYF.

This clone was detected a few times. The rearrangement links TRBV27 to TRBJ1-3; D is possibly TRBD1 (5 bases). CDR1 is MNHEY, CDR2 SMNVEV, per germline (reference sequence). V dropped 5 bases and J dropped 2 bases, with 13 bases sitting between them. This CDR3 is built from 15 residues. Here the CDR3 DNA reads TGTGCCAGCAGTCTCTTGGGGACGGCTGGAAACACCATATATTTT. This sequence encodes CASSLLGTAGNTIYF.

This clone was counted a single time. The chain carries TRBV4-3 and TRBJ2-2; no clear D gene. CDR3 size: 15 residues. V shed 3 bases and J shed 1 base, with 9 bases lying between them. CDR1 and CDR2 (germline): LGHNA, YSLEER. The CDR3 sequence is CASSHRLGNTGELFF. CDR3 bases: TGCGCCAGCAGCCACAGGTTGGGGAACACCGGGGAGCTGTTTTTT.

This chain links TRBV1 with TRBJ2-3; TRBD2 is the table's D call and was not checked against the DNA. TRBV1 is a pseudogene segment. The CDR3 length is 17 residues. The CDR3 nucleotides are TGCACCAGCAGCCAAGATCGTTGCGGGGGAAAGGGAGATACGCAGTATTTT. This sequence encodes CTSSQDRCGGKGDTQYF.

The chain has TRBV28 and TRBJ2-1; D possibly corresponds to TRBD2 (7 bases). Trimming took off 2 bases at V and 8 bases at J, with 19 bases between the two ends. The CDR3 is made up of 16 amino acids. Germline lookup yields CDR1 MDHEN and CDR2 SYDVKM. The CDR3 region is CASSLRPGGPPHEQFF. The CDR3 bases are TGTGCCAGCAGTTTACGGCCCGGGGGGCCCCCGCATGAGCAGTTCTTC.

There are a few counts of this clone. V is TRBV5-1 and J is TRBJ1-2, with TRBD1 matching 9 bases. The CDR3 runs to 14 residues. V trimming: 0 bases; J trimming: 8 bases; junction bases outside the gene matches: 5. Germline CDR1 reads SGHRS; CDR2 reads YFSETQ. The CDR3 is CASSLDRGQGGYTF. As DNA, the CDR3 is TGCGCCAGCAGCTTGGACAGGGGGCAAGGCGGCTACACCTTC.

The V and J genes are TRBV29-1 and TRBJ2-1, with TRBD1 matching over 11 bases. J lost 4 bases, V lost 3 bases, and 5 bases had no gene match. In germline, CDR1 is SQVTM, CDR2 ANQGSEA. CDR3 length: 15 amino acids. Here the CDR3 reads CSVDQGQGVYNEQFF. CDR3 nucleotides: TGCAGCGTTGATCAGGGACAGGGGGTGTACAATGAGCAGTTCTTC.

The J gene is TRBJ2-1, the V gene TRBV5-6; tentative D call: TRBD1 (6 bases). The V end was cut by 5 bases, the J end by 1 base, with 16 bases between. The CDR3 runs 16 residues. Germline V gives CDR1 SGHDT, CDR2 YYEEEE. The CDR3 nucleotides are TGTGCCAGCAGGGAACCCGGGACAAATTCCTACAATGAGCAGTTCTTC. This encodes CASREPGTNSYNEQFF. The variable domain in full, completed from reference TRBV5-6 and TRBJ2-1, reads DAGVTQSPTHLIKTRGQQVTLRCSPKSGHDTVSWYQQALGQGPQFIFQYYEEEERQRGNFPDRFSGHQFPNYSSELNVNALLLGDSALYLCASREPGTNSYNEQFFGPGTRLTVL.